Each of the 18 T cell receptor beta chains below was sequenced from the same sample in a study of blood T cells in healthy people across ages. Sample-barcoded 5' priming and a J-beta primer mix drove a second PCR of roughly 7 to 11 cycles. TCRdb recomputed calls from the 5' RACE reads with MiXCR, one row per CDR3 protein. Of fewer than 1.5 million distinct CDR3 sequences in the sample, around 39% were seen once. The sequenced material came from blood. The receptor source for this set is a woman younger than 35 in good health.

The V gene is TRBV5-1, the J gene TRBJ2-5; D tentatively reads TRBD1 or TRBD2 (6 bases each). V dropped 1 base and J dropped 11 bases, with 27 bases sitting between them. Germline loops: CDR1 SGHRS, CDR2 YFSETQ. CDR3 size: 17 residues. CDR3 protein: CASSLRGAGGGINEQYF. Written as DNA, the CDR3 is TGCGCCAGCAGCTTGAGGGGGGCCGGGGGAGGAATCAATGAGCAGTACTTC.

V usage is TRBV7-6 and J usage is TRBJ2-7; D remains unclear. This CDR3 has 14 amino acids. V was pared by 3 bases and J by 3 bases, with 12 bases between. Germline V gene lookup returns CDR1 SGHVS and CDR2 FNYEAQ. The CDR3 region has the DNA TGTGCCAGCAGCTTTGGTGACGAAAACTACGAGCAGTACTTC. Translation gives CASSFGDENYEQYF.

CDR3 region: CSASLVATVANSPLHF. DNA for the CDR3: TGCAGTGCTTCCCTTGTTGCCACGGTGGCCAATTCACCCCTCCACTTT. This chain joins TRBV20-1 and TRBJ1-6; D not resolved. Germline CDR1 is DFQATT and CDR2 is SNEGSKA (reference sequence). The V and J ends lost 5 bases and 7 bases respectively, with 21 bases between them. The CDR3 runs to 16 residues.

The chain joins TRBV14 to TRBJ2-4; D assignment may be TRBD1 or TRBD2 (5 bases each). The germline V gene encodes CDR1 SGHDN and CDR2 FVKESK. V was shortened by 8 bases and J by 4 bases, with 18 bases between the two germline ends. This CDR3 contains 15 residues. This CDR3 is CASFLRQRKKNIQYF. The CDR3 DNA reads TGTGCCAGCTTCCTTAGACAGCGGAAAAAAAACATTCAGTACTTC.

This chain uses TRBV12-5 with TRBJ2-5, with D perhaps being TRBD1 or TRBD2 (5 bases each). The V gene's germline CDR1 is LGHNT and CDR2 FRNRAP. This CDR3 has 15 residues. V was clipped by 5 bases and J by 1 base, with 14 bases between them. CDR3 DNA sequence: TGTGCTAGTGGTCCCGACCTAGGGACCCAAGAGACCCAGTACTTC. Protein: CASGPDLGTQETQYF.

This clonotype was recorded at least ten times. The chain combines TRBV7-2 with TRBJ2-5; the D is unclear. This CDR3 contains 13 residues. CDR1 is SGHTA, CDR2 FQGNSA, per germline. Between the trimmed V and J ends, which lost 3 bases and 4 bases, there was a span of 9 bases. The CDR3 bases are TGTGCCAGCAGCTTTACCGGAGCAGAGACCCAGTACTTC. Its translation: CASSFTGAETQYF.

The chain links TRBV3-1 to TRBJ2-7; TRBD2 matches 11 bases. The better agreement between TRBJ2-5 and the DNA end casts doubt on the J call. CDR3 size: 18 residues. The germline gives CDR1 LGHDT, CDR2 YNNKEL (reference sequence). The CDR3 DNA is TGTGCCAGCAGCCAAGAGGACGGGACTAGCGGCTTCCAAGAGACCCAGTACTTC. It encodes CASSQEDGTSGFQETQYF.

The chain carries TRBV27 and TRBJ1-1; D gene unclear. Looked up from germline, CDR1 is MNHEY and CDR2 is SMNVEV (reference sequence). V was clipped by 9 bases and J by 1 base, with 12 bases between them. The CDR3 is 13 residues long. The CDR3 nucleotides read TGTGCCAGTCTGCCCCCAGGGAACACTGAAGCTTTCTTT. It is translated as CASLPPGNTEAFF.

This chain links TRBV3-1 with TRBJ2-7; 7 nucleotides align to TRBD1. Per the germline V gene, CDR1 is LGHDT and CDR2 is YNNKEL (reference sequence). CDR3 length: 13 residues. The V segment lost 8 bases and the J segment 3 bases; nucleotides outside the gene matches: 7. Here the CDR3 reads CASQVTGHYEQYF. CDR3 nucleotide sequence: TGTGCCAGCCAGGTGACAGGGCACTACGAGCAGTACTTC.

V is TRBV7-2 and J is TRBJ2-3; D tentatively reads TRBD1 or TRBD2 (5 bases each). This CDR3 has 16 amino acids. With 5 bases removed from V and 2 bases from J, the gap between germline ends came to 17 bases. The germline V gene has CDR1 SGHTA and CDR2 FQGNSA. CDR3 nucleotides: TGTGCCAGCAGCCGTCCGGGACCCCCTCACACAGATACGCAGTATTTT. Protein product: CASSRPGPPHTDTQYF.

The chain carries TRBV3-1 and TRBJ2-5; D is perhaps TRBD2 (5 bases). The end of the DNA is better explained by TRBJ2-7, so the J call may be wrong. The germline CDR1 and CDR2 sequences are LGHDT and YNNKEL (reference sequence). The CDR3 covers 12 residues. This CDR3 is CASSQARDEQYF. The CDR3 coding sequence is TGTGCCAGCAGCCAGGCGCGGGACGAGCAGTACTTC.

The chain couples TRBV20-1 to TRBJ2-4; D gene uncertain. The J call is uncertain, as TRBJ2-7 better fits the DNA end. The V gene's germline CDR1 is DFQATT and CDR2 SNEGSKA (reference sequence). CDR3 length: 13 amino acids. CDR3 region: CSARVPVPGEQYF. In nucleotides, the CDR3 is TGCAGTGCTAGAGTTCCTGTTCCTGGCGAGCAGTACTTC.

A few counts support this clonotype. V gene TRBV7-9 combines with J gene TRBJ2-5, with 9 nucleotides matching TRBD2. V was clipped by 7 bases and J by 5 bases; unmatched bases: 8. The length of the CDR3 is 14 residues. Germline V gives CDR1 SEHNR, CDR2 FQNEAQ (reference sequence). This chain's CDR3 is CASTNLAGAETQYF. The DNA of the CDR3 is TGTGCCAGCACCAACTTAGCGGGAGCTGAGACCCAGTACTTC.

The rearrangement joins TRBV4-1 to TRBJ2-7, with 8 bases aligning to TRBD2. Germline CDR1 and CDR2: MGHRA and YSYEKL. After removal of 1 base from V and 5 bases from J, the junction contained 13 bases not matched to a gene. The CDR3 has 17 amino acids. The CDR3 protein is CASSQGRFGLAYDEQYF. In nucleotides, the CDR3 is TGCGCCAGCAGCCAAGGGAGGTTCGGACTAGCTTATGACGAGCAGTACTTC.

This clonotype showed up many times. The genes are TRBV28 and TRBJ1-2, with D perhaps matching TRBD1 (6 bases). Trimming took 8 bases from V and 4 from J, leaving 14 bases between them. Germline V CDR1 and CDR2: MDHEN, SYDVKM. The CDR3 has 13 residues. The chain's CDR3 is CASVRGGSYGYTF. For the CDR3, the DNA is TGTGCCAGCGTTAGGGGGGGAAGCTATGGCTACACCTTC.

This clonotype was recorded a few times. In nucleotides, the CDR3 is TGTGCCAGCACCGCCCCCGACAAGTACAATGAGCAGTTCTTC. Amino acids: CASTAPDKYNEQFF. This chain connects TRBV7-9 to TRBJ2-1, with unresolved D. Germline V gives CDR1 SEHNR, CDR2 FQNEAQ (reference sequence). V was shortened by 7 bases and J by 4 bases, with 14 bases between the two germline ends. The length of the CDR3 is 14 residues.

J is TRBJ1-2 and V is TRBV3-1, with a tentative D call TRBD1 (5 bases). V gave up 4 bases and J gave up 4 bases, with 13 bases separating them. CDR3 length: 14 amino acids. Germline CDR1 is LGHDT and CDR2 is YNNKEL (reference sequence). CDR3 coding DNA: TGTGCCAGCAGCCGAACAGGACTAGGCTATGGCTACACCTTC. Its translation: CASSRTGLGYGYTF.

This chain connects TRBV7-9 to TRBJ1-4; TRBD1 matches at 8 bases. Germline values: CDR1 SEHNR, CDR2 FQNEAQ (reference sequence). The ends lost 5 bases at V and 0 bases at J; junction bases unmatched: 5. The CDR3 loop spans 16 amino acids. CDR3 region: CASSVQGGATNEKLFF. The CDR3 bases are TGTGCCAGCAGCGTACAGGGGGGAGCAACTAATGAAAAACTGTTTTTT.